This T cell receptor beta chain was recorded in a study of cytomegalovirus exposure and HLA in healthy donors. Notes on the study in general: When analyzed later, a missense DCLRE1C variant was found to be linked to TCR beta V- and J-gene trimming.

The PCR used 60 Vbeta and 13 Jbeta primers. TCRdb's copy holds only in-frame clones and misses some; the assay was immunoSEQ multiplex PCR. The sample gives around 140,000 clones, 75% to 80% of which show up once; less than 1.1% is in the top ten. There are 12 residues in the CDR3. The germline V gene has CDR1 SEHNR and CDR2 FQNEAQ (reference sequence). This clone was observed once. As yet, its antigen is unknown. The germline gene is not matched at one end of the junction; a read error may be the cause. The sequence was collected from a male donor in good health and CMV-seronegative. The specimen was PBMCs. J is TRBJ1-6 and V is TRBV7-9; D remains ambiguous. The CDR3 sequence: CSSNGDGPPLHF. As DNA, the CDR3 is TGTTCCAGCAACGGAGACGGCCCACCCCTCCACTTT. The entire variable domain, with the rest obtained from reference TRBV7-9 and TRBJ1-6, is as follows: DTGVSQNPRHKITKRGQNVTFRCDPISEHNRLYWYRQTLGQGPEFLTYFQNEAQLEKSRLLSDRFSAERPKGSFSTLEIQRTEQGDSAMYLCSSNGDGPPLHFGNGTRLTVT.